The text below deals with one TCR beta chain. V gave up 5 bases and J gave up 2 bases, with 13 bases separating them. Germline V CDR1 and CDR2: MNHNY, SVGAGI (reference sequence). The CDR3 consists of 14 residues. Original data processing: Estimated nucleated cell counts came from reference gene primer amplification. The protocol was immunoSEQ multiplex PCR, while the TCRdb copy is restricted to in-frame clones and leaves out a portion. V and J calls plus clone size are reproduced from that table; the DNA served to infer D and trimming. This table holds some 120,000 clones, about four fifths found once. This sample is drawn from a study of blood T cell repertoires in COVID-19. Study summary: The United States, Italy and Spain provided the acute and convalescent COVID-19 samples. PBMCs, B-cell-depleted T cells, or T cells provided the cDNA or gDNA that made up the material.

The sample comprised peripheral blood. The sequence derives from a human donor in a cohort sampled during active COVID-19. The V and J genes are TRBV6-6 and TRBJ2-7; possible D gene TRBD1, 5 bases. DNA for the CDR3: TGTGCCAGCAGTATCGGCGACAGACCCTACGAGCAGTACTTC. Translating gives CASSIGDRPYEQYF.